This T cell receptor beta chain originates from a study of shared T cell receptors in the human thymus. Trimming removed 6 bases from V and 4 bases from J; junction bases left unmatched: 0. This CDR3 contains 12 residues. The germline V gene encodes CDR1 MDHEN and CDR2 SYDVKM. The repertoire was sequenced with immunoSEQ multiplex PCR; TCRdb's copy has only in-frame clones and lacks some. The data show 500,000 to 750,000 clones, with roughly 90% seen just once and 0.008% to 0.011% held by the top ten. These data are also associated with another study on human thymus T cells.

This TCR derives from a boy under three years old with a congenital heart defect. The chain has TRBV28 and TRBJ1-1; 9 bases are shared with TRBD1. Source material: thymocytes. CDR3: CASRTGGTEAFF. The CDR3 DNA is TGTGCCAGCAGGACAGGGGGCACTGAAGCTTTCTTT.